Each of the 15 T cell receptor beta chains below was sequenced from the same sample in a study of blood T cell repertoires in COVID-19. Repertoires were generated with immunoSEQ multiplex PCR, while TCRdb's copy carries only in-frame clones and drops some. The sample yields some 190,000 clones, roughly 86% seen once. The sequencing sample was made of PBMCs or T cells enriched from blood (not recorded which). These receptors all stem from a woman in her forties in a cohort exposed to, infected with or recovered from COVID-19 (not recorded which).

On this clone: This sample includes further DNA sequences coding for the same CDR3. The gene calls are TRBV9 and TRBJ2-7, with TRBD2 identical over 11 bases. V trimming: 0 bases; J trimming: 4 bases; junction bases outside the gene matches: 0. Germline values: CDR1 SGDLS, CDR2 YYNGEE. This CDR3 has 14 residues. In DNA form, the CDR3 reads TGTGCCAGCAGCGTAGGGACTAGCGGGTACGAGCAGTACTTC. Its translation is CASSVGTSGYEQYF.

This clone was detected only once. The chain couples TRBV29-1 to TRBJ1-1; D unresolved. The germline V gene encodes CDR1 SQVTM and CDR2 ANQGSEA. V gave up 5 bases and J gave up 2 bases, with 9 bases separating them. This CDR3 comprises 12 residues. The CDR3, as DNA: TGCAGCGTTACTACTGTAAACACTGAAGCTTTCTTT. Translating gives CSVTTVNTEAFF.

The V call is TRBV15, the J call TRBJ1-1, with D unresolved. In germline, CDR1 is LNHNV, CDR2 YYDKDF (reference sequence). The CDR3 length is 15 residues. V shed 0 bases and J shed 2 bases, with 10 bases lying between them. The CDR3: CATSREIGRNTEAFF. The CDR3 nucleotides are TGTGCCACCAGCAGAGAAATTGGGCGCAACACTGAAGCTTTCTTT.

Regarding this clone: One base away lies a much larger clone, so this may be a sequencing read error. This sequence joins TRBV2 and TRBJ1-4, with 8 bases that match TRBD1. Unmatched junction bases numbered 1, after V lost 1 base and J lost 6 bases. CDR3 length: 14 amino acids. The V gene's germline CDR1 is SNHLY and CDR2 FYNNEI. The CDR3 DNA is TGTGCCAGCAGTGAAGGGACAGGGTATGAAAAACTGTTTTTT. Its translation is CASSEGTGYEKLFF.

The V call is TRBV24-1, the J call TRBJ2-1; maybe TRBD2 (6 bases). Germline V gene sequence: CDR1 KGHDR, CDR2 SFDVKD. Trimming took off 7 bases at V and 6 bases at J, with 6 bases between the two ends. This CDR3 has 11 residues. As DNA, the CDR3 is TGTGCCACCAGCGGGGGCAATGAGCAGTTCTTC. Its protein product is CATSGGNEQFF.

The V gene is TRBV6-7, the J gene TRBJ1-5; a possible D gene is TRBD1 (5 bases). Being an ORF, TRBV6-7 has a function that is uncertain. Deletions cut 8 bases from V and 4 bases from J, with 15 bases between. This CDR3 has 14 amino acids. In DNA form, the CDR3 reads TGTGCCAGCCCCAGGTGTCCAGGGAATCAGCCCCAGCATTTT. Residues: CASPRCPGNQPQHF.

This chain connects TRBV10-3 to TRBJ2-2; TRBD1 is a possible D gene (6 bases). The CDR3 covers 15 residues. CDR1 is ENHRY and CDR2 is SYGVKD in the germline V gene. The germline V and J ends were trimmed by 3 bases and 1 base, with 9 bases remaining between them. Written as DNA, the CDR3 is TGTGCCATCAGTGACGGGACACAGAACACCGGGGAGCTGTTTTTT. Protein product: CAISDGTQNTGELFF.

The rearrangement uses TRBV28 and TRBJ2-7; maybe TRBD1 (5 bases). The CDR3 sequence is 16 residues long. The V end was cut by 3 bases, the J end by 3 bases, with 18 bases between. CDR1 MDHEN and CDR2 SYDVKM come from the germline V gene. In nucleotides, the CDR3 is TGTGCCAGCAGTTTTTCCTCCCCAGACAGAATCTACGAGCAGTACTTC. It yields the protein CASSFSSPDRIYEQYF.

CDR3 sequence reads: CASRGEIWTVNEQFF. DNA of the CDR3: TGTGCCAGCAGGGGAGAGATTTGGACCGTCAATGAGCAGTTCTTC. V is TRBV28 and J is TRBJ2-1, with a tentative D call TRBD2 (5 bases). The CDR3 extends over 15 amino acids. Germline CDR1 reads MDHEN; CDR2 reads SYDVKM. Trimming cost V 6 bases and J 6 bases, with 18 bases left between them. Supplemented by reference TRBV28 and TRBJ2-1, the full variable domain reads DVKVTQSSRYLVKRTGEKVFLECVQDMDHENMFWYRQDPGLGLRLIYFSYDVKMKEKGDIPEGYSVSREKKERFSLILESASTNQTSMYLCASRGEIWTVNEQFFGPGTRLTVL.

The V call is TRBV5-1, the J call TRBJ1-1, with a possible D match to TRBD1 (5 bases). The CDR3 covers 14 residues. V lost 5 bases and J lost 2, with 13 bases in between. Germline CDR1 reads SGHRS; CDR2 reads YFSETQ. In DNA, the CDR3 is TGCGCCAGCAGTCCACCTCAGGGAAACACTGAAGCTTTCTTT. Translating it yields CASSPPQGNTEAFF.

This clone showed up just a few times. The chain is built from TRBV19 and TRBJ1-2, with unresolved D. V lost 5 bases and J 4 bases, leaving 17 bases between the germline ends. The CDR3 sequence is 15 residues long. Germline V gives CDR1 LNHDA, CDR2 SQIVND (reference sequence). CDR3 amino acids: CASSPRSYLPYGYTF. The CDR3 region has the DNA TGTGCCAGTAGTCCCCGTAGCTATCTTCCCTATGGCTACACCTTC.

The chain is built from TRBV5-1 and TRBJ1-2, with D perhaps matching TRBD1 (5 bases). The V gene lost 2 bases and the J gene lost 0 bases, with 17 bases spanning the gap. The CDR3 has 17 residues. Germline V lookup: CDR1 SGHRS, CDR2 YFSETQ. This chain's CDR3 is CASSLVVGAPPNYGYTF. The DNA for the CDR3 is TGCGCCAGCAGCTTAGTTGTAGGGGCGCCACCTAACTATGGCTACACCTTC. The full variable domain, with the rest looked up from reference TRBV5-1 and TRBJ1-2, is KAGVTQTPRYLIKTRGQQVTLSCSPISGHRSVSWYQQTPGQGLQFLFEYFSETQRNKGNFPGRFSGRQFSNSRSEMNVSTLELGDSALYLCASSLVVGAPPNYGYTFGSGTRLTVV.

The genes are TRBV7-2 and TRBJ2-1, with 10 bases identical to TRBD2. This CDR3 has 14 amino acids. Germline V gene data show CDR1 as SGHTA and CDR2 as FQGNSA. V was pared by 1 base and J by 9 bases, with 3 bases of the junction left unmatched. For the CDR3, the DNA is TGTGCCAGCAGCTTAGGTCTAGCGGGAGTTGAGCAGTTCTTC. It is translated as CASSLGLAGVEQFF.

The sample holds one count of this clone. The rearrangement links TRBV3-1 (or the pseudogene TRBV3-2) to TRBJ2-5, with D possibly TRBD1 on 6 matching bases. V lost 0 bases and J lost 4, with 15 bases in between. The CDR3 is 16 residues long. The germline CDR1 and CDR2 sequences are LGHDT and YNNKEL (reference sequence). The CDR3 spells CASSQDLGAGVETQYF. In DNA form, the CDR3 reads TGTGCCAGCAGCCAAGATTTAGGGGCAGGGGTAGAGACCCAGTACTTC.

The chain links TRBV9 to TRBJ1-1, with a possible D match to TRBD1 (6 bases). There are 14 residues in the CDR3. The V end was cut by 3 bases, the J end by 4 bases, with 13 bases between. Germline values: CDR1 SGDLS, CDR2 YYNGEE. The CDR3 is CASSAGDGTTEAFF. The CDR3 nucleotides read TGTGCCAGCAGCGCAGGGGATGGGACCACTGAAGCTTTCTTT.